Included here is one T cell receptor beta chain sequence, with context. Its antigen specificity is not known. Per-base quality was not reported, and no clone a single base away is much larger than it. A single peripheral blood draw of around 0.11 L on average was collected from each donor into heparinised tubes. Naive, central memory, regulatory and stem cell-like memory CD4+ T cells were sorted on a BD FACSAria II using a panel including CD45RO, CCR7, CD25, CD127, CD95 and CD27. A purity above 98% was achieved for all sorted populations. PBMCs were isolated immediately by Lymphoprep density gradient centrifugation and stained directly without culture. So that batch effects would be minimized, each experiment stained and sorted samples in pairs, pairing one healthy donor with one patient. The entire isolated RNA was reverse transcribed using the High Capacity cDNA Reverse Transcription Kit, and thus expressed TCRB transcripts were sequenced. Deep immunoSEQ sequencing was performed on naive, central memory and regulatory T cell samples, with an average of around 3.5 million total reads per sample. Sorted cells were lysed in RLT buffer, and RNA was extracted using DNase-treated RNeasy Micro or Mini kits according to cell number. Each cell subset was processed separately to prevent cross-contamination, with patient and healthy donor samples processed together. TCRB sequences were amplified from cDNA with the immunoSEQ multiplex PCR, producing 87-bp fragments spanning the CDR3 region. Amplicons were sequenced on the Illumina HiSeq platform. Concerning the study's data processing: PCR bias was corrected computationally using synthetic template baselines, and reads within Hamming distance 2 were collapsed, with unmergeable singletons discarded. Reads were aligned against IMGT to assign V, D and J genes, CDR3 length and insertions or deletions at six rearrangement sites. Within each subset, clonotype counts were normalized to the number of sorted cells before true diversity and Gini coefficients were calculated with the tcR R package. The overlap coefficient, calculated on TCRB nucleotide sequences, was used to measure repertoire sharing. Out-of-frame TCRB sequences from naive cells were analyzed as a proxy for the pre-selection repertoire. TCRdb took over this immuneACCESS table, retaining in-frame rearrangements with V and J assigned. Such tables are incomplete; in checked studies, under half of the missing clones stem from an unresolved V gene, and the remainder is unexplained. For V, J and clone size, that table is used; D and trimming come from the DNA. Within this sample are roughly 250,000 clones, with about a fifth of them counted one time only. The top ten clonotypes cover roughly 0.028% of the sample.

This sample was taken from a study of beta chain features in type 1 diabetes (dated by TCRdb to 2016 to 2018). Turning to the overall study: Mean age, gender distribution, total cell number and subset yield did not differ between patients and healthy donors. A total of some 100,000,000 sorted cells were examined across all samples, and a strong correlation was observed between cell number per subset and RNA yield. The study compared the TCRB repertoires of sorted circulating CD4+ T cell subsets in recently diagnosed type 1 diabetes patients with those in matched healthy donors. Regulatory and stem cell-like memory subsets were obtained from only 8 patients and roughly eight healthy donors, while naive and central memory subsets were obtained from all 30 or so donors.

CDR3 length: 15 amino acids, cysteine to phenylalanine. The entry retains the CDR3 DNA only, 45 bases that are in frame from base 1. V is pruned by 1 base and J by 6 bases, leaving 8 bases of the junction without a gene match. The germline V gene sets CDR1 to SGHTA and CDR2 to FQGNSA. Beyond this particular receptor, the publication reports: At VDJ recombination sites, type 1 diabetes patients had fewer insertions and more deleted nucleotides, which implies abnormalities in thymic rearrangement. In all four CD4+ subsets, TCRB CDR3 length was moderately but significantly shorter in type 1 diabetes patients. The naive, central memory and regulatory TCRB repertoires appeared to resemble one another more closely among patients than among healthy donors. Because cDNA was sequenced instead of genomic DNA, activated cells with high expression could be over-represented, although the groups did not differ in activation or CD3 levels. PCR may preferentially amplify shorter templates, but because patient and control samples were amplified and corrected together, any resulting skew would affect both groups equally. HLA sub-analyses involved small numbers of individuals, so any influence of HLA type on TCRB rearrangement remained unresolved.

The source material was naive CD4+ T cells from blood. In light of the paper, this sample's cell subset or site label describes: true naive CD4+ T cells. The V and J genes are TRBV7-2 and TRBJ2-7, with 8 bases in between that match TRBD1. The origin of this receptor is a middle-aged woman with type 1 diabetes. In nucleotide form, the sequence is TGTGCCAGCAGCTTAGGATTCAGGGGGCCTGGCGAGCAGTACTTC. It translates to CASSLGFRGPGEQYF.